Listed below are T cell receptor beta chains from one sample, sequenced in a study of early T cells in non-severe SARS-CoV-2 infection. TCRdb re-derived calls from the 5' RACE reads in MiXCR, one entry per CDR3 protein. The repertoire holds tens of thousands of distinct CDR3 sequences, with 8.7% as singletons. The material was whole blood, obtained at baseline. All receptors come from an adult who was a healthcare worker with PCR-confirmed SARS-CoV-2 infection or an uninfected control (not recorded which). Each CDR3 is given with its conserved first and last residue. The D gene is left open where the match is weak. Only some rows state a clone size, as once, few, many or a class for expanded clones.

D gene,V gene,CDR3 length,clone size,J gene,CDR3 protein,CDR3 DNA
NA,TRBV5-1,12,few,TRBJ2-7,CASRGETYEQYF,TGCGCCAGCAGGGGGGAAACCTACGAGCAGTACTTC
TRBD2,TRBV29-1,13,NA,TRBJ2-5,CSVSGGLQETQYF,TGCAGCGTTAGCGGGGGGCTTCAAGAGACCCAGTACTTC
TRBD1,TRBV19,15,NA,TRBJ1-2,CASSSPGQHNYGYTF,TGTGCCAGTAGTAGTCCGGGACAGCATAACTATGGCTACACCTTC
TRBD2,TRBV11-2,15,few,TRBJ2-5,CASRRRAGAGETQYF,TGTGCCAGCAGACGTCGAGCGGGGGCAGGCGAGACCCAGTACTTC
TRBD2,TRBV30,12,few,TRBJ2-7,CAWTSGRYEQYF,TGTGCCTGGACTAGCGGACGCTACGAGCAGTACTTC
NA,TRBV14,14,few,TRBJ2-7,CASSQARAAYEQYF,TGTGCCAGCAGCCAAGCCAGGGCGGCCTACGAGCAGTACTTC
NA,TRBV11-2,15,few,TRBJ2-1,CASSLLGGLRGEQFF,TGTGCCAGCAGCTTATTAGGAGGTTTGAGGGGTGAGCAGTTCTTC
NA,TRBV7-2,14,few,TRBJ2-7,CASSPWRQPYEQYF,TGTGCCAGCAGCCCATGGCGTCAGCCCTACGAGCAGTACTTC
TRBD1,TRBV12-3/TRBV12-4,15,NA,TRBJ2-7,CASSLGDRSSYEQYF,TGTGCCAGCAGTTTAGGGGACAGGAGCTCCTACGAGCAGTACTTC
NA,TRBV6-6,15,few,TRBJ1-1,CASSPRVLGGTEAFF,TGTGCCAGCAGTCCCAGGGTCTTAGGGGGCACTGAAGCTTTCTTT
TRBD2,TRBV10-1,15,few,TRBJ2-1,CASSATLAGGRAQFF,TGCGCCAGCAGCGCGACATTAGCGGGGGGGCGGGCGCAGTTCTTC
TRBD2,TRBV19,16,NA,TRBJ2-2,CASTAGSGRAAGELFF,TGTGCCAGTACCGCGGGGAGCGGGAGGGCCGCCGGGGAGCTGTTTTTT
NA,TRBV7-9,12,few,TRBJ2-7,CASSLRENEQYF,TGTGCCAGCAGCCTCAGGGAAAACGAGCAGTACTTC
NA,TRBV7-9,13,few,TRBJ2-3,CASSLKRADTQYF,TGTGCCAGCAGCTTAAAGAGGGCAGATACGCAGTATTTT
TRBD2,TRBV5-1,15,few,TRBJ2-3,CASRLAGGSTDTQYF,TGCGCCAGCAGACTAGCGGGAGGGAGCACAGATACGCAGTATTTT
TRBD1,TRBV19,15,NA,TRBJ2-7,CASTPRGQGFYEQYF,TGTGCCAGTACCCCCCGGGGACAGGGGTTTTACGAGCAGTACTTC
TRBD2,TRBV11-2,14,many,TRBJ2-5,CASSFAGGGKTQYF,TGTGCCAGCAGCTTCGCGGGAGGTGGGAAGACCCAGTACTTC
NA,TRBV7-8,17,NA,TRBJ1-4,CASQRERVVATNEKLFF,TGTGCCAGCCAACGGGAACGAGTTGTTGCAACTAATGAAAAACTGTTTTTT
TRBD2,TRBV2,15,many,TRBJ2-2,CASSELAVNTGELFF,TGTGCCAGCAGCGAACTAGCGGTAAACACCGGGGAGCTGTTTTTT
NA,TRBV5-6,15,many,TRBJ2-3,CASSFLGVSTDTQYF,TGTGCCAGCAGCTTTCTCGGAGTTAGCACAGATACGCAGTATTTT
TRBD1,TRBV5-6,14,NA,TRBJ1-6,CASSRGQGGSPLHF,TGTGCCAGCAGCCGGGGACAGGGAGGTTCACCCCTCCACTTT
NA,TRBV27,15,few,TRBJ2-7,CASSRDSGRTYEQYF,TGTGCCAGCAGTCGGGACTCGGGACGTACCTACGAGCAGTACTTC
NA,TRBV3-1,13,few,TRBJ2-5,CASSQGLPKTQYF,TGTGCCAGCAGCCAAGGACTCCCAAAGACCCAGTACTTC
NA,TRBV12-3/TRBV12-4,16,NA,TRBJ1-5,CASSSETVYSNQPQHF,TGTGCCAGCAGTTCAGAGACAGTCTATAGCAATCAGCCCCAGCATTTT
TRBD2,TRBV7-6,15,NA,TRBJ2-3,CASSWTSGRVDTQYF,TGTGCCAGCAGCTGGACTAGCGGGAGAGTGGATACGCAGTATTTT
NA,TRBV28,15,many,TRBJ2-7,CASSGRDRLSYEQYF,TGTGCCAGCAGTGGTCGAGACAGACTCTCTTACGAGCAGTACTTC
NA,TRBV7-8,16,few,TRBJ2-1,CASSLYIQGPLNEQFF,TGTGCCAGCAGCTTATATATACAGGGCCCCCTGAATGAGCAGTTCTTC
TRBD1,TRBV29-1,15,NA,TRBJ2-7,CSVEDPGQGAYEQYF,TGCAGCGTTGAAGATCCCGGACAGGGGGCTTACGAGCAGTACTTC
NA,TRBV4-1,15,few,TRBJ1-2,CASSQESPPGYGYTF,TGCGCCAGCAGCCAAGAAAGCCCCCCGGGCTATGGCTACACCTTC
NA,TRBV20-1,16,many,TRBJ1-3,CSAGPGLLSSENTIYF,TGCAGTGCTGGCCCGGGACTCCTGAGCTCTGAAAACACCATATATTTT
NA,TRBV28,15,many,TRBJ1-2,CASRVGQEKHYGYTF,TGTGCCAGCAGGGTTGGCCAGGAGAAGCACTATGGCTACACCTTC
TRBD1,TRBV7-9,14,few,TRBJ2-7,CASSSRDRHWEQYF,TGTGCCAGCAGCTCCCGGGACAGGCATTGGGAGCAGTACTTC
TRBD1,TRBV12-3/TRBV12-4,18,many,TRBJ2-7,CASSLVPFRDRVGYEQYF,TGTGCCAGCAGTTTAGTCCCCTTCCGGGACAGGGTAGGGTACGAGCAGTACTTC
NA,TRBV7-9,12,many,TRBJ1-5,CASSFSGQPQHF,TGTGCCAGCAGCTTCTCGGGGCAGCCCCAGCATTTT
NA,TRBV7-9,20,few,TRBJ2-1,CASSPLRGRLPPSGYNEQFF,TGTGCCAGCAGCCCACTCAGAGGGCGGCTCCCCCCATCCGGCTACAATGAGCAGTTCTTC
NA,TRBV2,12,few,TRBJ2-5,CASKQEEETQYF,TGTGCCAGCAAACAGGAGGAAGAGACCCAGTACTTC
NA,TRBV5-1,16,NA,TRBJ2-1,CASSSPGRRAPGEQFF,TGCGCCAGCAGCTCCCCCGGAAGGCGGGCCCCAGGCGAGCAGTTCTTC
NA,TRBV29-1,11,NA,TRBJ1-2,CSVEGLGGYTF,TGCAGCGTTGAGGGTTTGGGTGGCTACACCTTC
NA,TRBV7-9,15,few,TRBJ2-3,CASSPRADHTDTQYF,TGTGCCAGCAGCCCCCGGGCAGATCACACAGATACGCAGTATTTT
TRBD1,TRBV11-2,13,few,TRBJ2-7,CASVYGTGGAQYF,TGTGCCAGCGTCTACGGGACAGGTGGTGCGCAGTACTTC
NA,TRBV7-8,12,medium-sized,TRBJ2-7,CASSLTNYEQYF,TGTGCCAGCAGCTTAACAAATTACGAGCAGTACTTC
NA,TRBV29-1,11,few,TRBJ2-7,CSVGSGYEQYF,TGCAGCGTTGGAAGCGGGTACGAGCAGTACTTC
TRBD2,TRBV5-1,16,NA,TRBJ2-1,CASSLGGRALRDEQFF,TGCGCCAGCAGCTTGGGCGGGAGGGCCCTCCGGGATGAGCAGTTCTTC
NA,TRBV20-1,13,many,TRBJ1-4,CSARGGPNEKLFF,TGCAGTGCCCGGGGGGGGCCGAATGAAAAACTGTTTTTT
NA,TRBV7-8,13,NA,TRBJ2-7,CASSPPTRDEQYF,TGTGCCAGCAGCCCCCCGACGAGGGACGAGCAGTACTTC
NA,TRBV4-1,19,many,TRBJ1-4,CASSPRLTRANIQNEKLFF,TGCGCCAGCAGCCCTCGTTTAACCAGAGCGAATATCCAAAATGAAAAACTGTTTTTT
NA,TRBV19,15,many,TRBJ2-2,CASSIWRTDTGELFF,TGTGCCAGTAGTATATGGAGGACGGACACCGGGGAGCTGTTTTTT
NA,TRBV12-3/TRBV12-4,15,many,TRBJ1-5,CASMIQGLLNQPQHF,TGTGCCAGCATGATACAGGGACTGCTCAATCAGCCCCAGCATTTT
NA,TRBV29-1,14,many,TRBJ2-1,CSVDFGSSYNEQFF,TGCAGCGTTGATTTTGGGAGCTCCTACAATGAGCAGTTCTTC
TRBD2,TRBV9,16,many,TRBJ2-1,CASSVRLAGAYNEQFF,TGTGCCAGCAGCGTTCGACTAGCGGGAGCCTACAATGAGCAGTTCTTC
NA,TRBV28,13,few,TRBJ1-3,CASSPIGTRTIYF,TGTGCCAGCAGTCCTATAGGCACTCGCACCATATATTTT
TRBD1,TRBV27,16,many,TRBJ2-1,CASSLSGQGPYNEQFF,TGTGCCAGCAGTCTTTCTGGACAGGGGCCCTACAATGAGCAGTTCTTC
NA,TRBV20-1,11,many,TRBJ2-5,CSAHWGETQYF,TGCAGTGCTCACTGGGGGGAGACCCAGTACTTC
NA,TRBV5-1,13,NA,TRBJ2-7,CASSLEGPGEQYF,TGCGCCAGCAGCTTGGAAGGGCCGGGGGAGCAGTACTTC
TRBD2,TRBV7-2,16,NA,TRBJ2-3,CASSLGLAGPADTQYF,TGTGCCAGCAGCTTAGGACTAGCGGGACCCGCAGATACGCAGTATTTT
NA,TRBV3-1,12,NA,TRBJ2-5,CASSQVGPTQYF,TGTGCCAGCAGCCAAGTTGGGCCGACCCAGTACTTC
NA,TRBV30,15,many,TRBJ1-1,CAWSGGRRYNTEAFF,TGTGCCTGGAGTGGGGGCAGAAGATATAACACTGAAGCTTTCTTT
NA,TRBV20-1,11,few,TRBJ2-7,CSAALRYEQYF,TGCAGTGCTGCTCTCCGGTACGAGCAGTACTTC
TRBD2,TRBV24-1,21,few,TRBJ2-3,CATSDPGLAGGLILNPDTQYF,TGTGCCACCAGTGACCCAGGACTAGCGGGAGGTCTAATTCTCAACCCAGATACGCAGTATTTT